What follows are 31 T cell receptor beta chains derived from one specimen sequenced in a study of shared clonotypes between healthy human individuals. The repertoire was sequenced with immunoSEQ multiplex PCR; TCRdb's copy has only in-frame clones and lacks some. The sample records approximately 340,000 clones, about 74% being singletons. Sequencing input: memory CD4+ T cells sorted from blood. Subset specified: CD45RA-negative fraction. The receptors were sampled from a man younger than 45 in good health.

The chain recombines TRBV7-3 with TRBJ1-1; D gene unclear. Trimming stripped 2 bases from V and 1 base from J, with 11 bases between. The CDR3 has 15 residues. CDR1 and CDR2 from the germline V gene are SGHTA and FQGTGA. In DNA, the CDR3 is TGTGCCAGCAGCTTATGGGCAGAACCGAACACTGAAGCTTTCTTT. As protein: CASSLWAEPNTEAFF.

The chain joins TRBV11-2 to TRBJ2-2; TRBD2 might be the D (6 bases). V was pared by 6 bases and J by 5 bases, with 16 bases between. The CDR3 runs to 15 residues. The germline gives CDR1 SGHAT, CDR2 FQNNGV. CDR3 region: CASSLLRGLTGELFF. CDR3 nucleotide sequence: TGTGCCAGCAGTCTTCTCCGGGGGTTGACCGGGGAGCTGTTTTTT.

On this clone itself: One junction end disagrees with the germline gene, perhaps due to a read error. The chain has TRBV11-1 and TRBJ1-2; no firm D call. The CDR3 sequence is 15 residues long. The germline V gene encodes CDR1 SGHAT and CDR2 FQDESV (reference sequence). In DNA form, the CDR3 reads TGTGCCAGCAGCAGCGTCTTTAAGGCTGGAAAGACCTATGGCTTC. As protein: CASSSVFKAGKTYGF.

The chain joins TRBV25-1 to TRBJ2-1, with D possibly matching TRBD1 (6 bases). The germline V gene encodes CDR1 MGHDK and CDR2 SYGVNS. V was cut by 3 bases and J by 5 bases, with 17 bases left in between. This CDR3 has 16 amino acids. This chain's CDR3 is CASSDRPQGKDNEQFF. The CDR3 DNA sequence: TGTGCCAGCAGTGACCGTCCACAGGGAAAGGACAATGAGCAGTTCTTC.

In this sample, this clone turned up once. The V gene is TRBV29-1, the J gene TRBJ2-1; either TRBD1 or TRBD2 may supply D (5 bases each). Trimming removed 3 bases at V and 12 bases at J, with 9 bases between. The CDR3 covers 10 residues. Per the germline V gene, CDR1 is SQVTM and CDR2 is ANQGSEA. The CDR3 sequence is CSVDRGGQFF. CDR3 sequence (DNA): TGCAGCGTTGACCGGGGCGGGCAGTTCTTC.

The chain recombines TRBV6-5 with TRBJ1-1; tentative D call: TRBD1 (5 bases). Deletions cut 7 bases from V and 0 bases from J, with 9 bases between. The CDR3 contains 13 residues. Germline V CDR1 and CDR2: MNHEY, SVGAGI. The CDR3 protein is CASNKDMNTEAFF. The DNA of the CDR3 is TGTGCCAGCAACAAGGACATGAACACTGAAGCTTTCTTT.

Comment on this clone: Other DNA sequences in the same sample also yield this CDR3. The V and J genes are TRBV18 and TRBJ2-7; 7 bases agree with TRBD2. This CDR3 comprises 14 residues. Germline CDR1 is KGHSH and CDR2 is LQKENI. Trimming at V came to 3 bases and at J to 2 bases, leaving 4 bases not matched to a gene. This CDR3 reads CASSPGLAAYEQYF. CDR3 DNA sequence: TGTGCCAGCTCACCTGGGCTAGCGGCCTACGAGCAGTACTTC.

This clone was counted only a few times. CDR3 bases: TGTGCCAGCAGCTTAGCAGGCGTCCCAGGGAGAGACACTGAAGCTTTCTTT. Translating it yields CASSLAGVPGRDTEAFF. V is TRBV11-2 and J is TRBJ1-1; D is perhaps TRBD1 (5 bases). CDR1 and CDR2 (germline): SGHAT, FQNNGV. The CDR3 sequence is 17 residues long. V was pared by 1 base and J by 3 bases, with 18 bases between.

This chain links TRBV9 with TRBJ2-1, with no clear D. Trimming took 0 bases from V and 2 from J, leaving 15 bases between them. Germline V CDR1 and CDR2: SGDLS, YYNGEE. There are 17 residues in the CDR3. DNA of the CDR3: TGTGCCAGCAGCGTAGCTCAATGGACGACCACCTACAATGAGCAGTTCTTC. This sequence encodes CASSVAQWTTTYNEQFF.

The chain uses TRBV4-3 and TRBJ1-2; 7 bases are a match to TRBD1. Trimming at V came to 0 bases and at J to 7 bases, leaving 5 bases not matched to a gene. This CDR3 has 14 amino acids. The germline gives CDR1 LGHNA, CDR2 YSLEER. This CDR3 reads CASSQELDRAGYTF. Here the CDR3 DNA reads TGCGCCAGCAGCCAAGAGCTCGACAGGGCTGGCTACACCTTC.

This clone was detected only a few times. Different DNA sequences within this sample yield the same CDR3. V gene TRBV5-4 combines with J gene TRBJ2-5, with 13 bases identical to TRBD2. CDR1 is SGHNT, CDR2 YYREEE, per germline (reference sequence). The junction had 4 bases not matched to a gene; V was cut back by 3 bases and J by 2 bases. This CDR3 comprises 16 residues. Here the CDR3 DNA reads TGTGCCAGCAGCTCCGGGACTAGCGGGGTTCAAGAGACCCAGTACTTC. Translated: CASSSGTSGVQETQYF.

The chain uses TRBV14 and TRBJ2-1; D not certain. Germline CDR1 SGHDN, CDR2 FVKESK. The CDR3 has 11 residues. V was shortened by 3 bases and J by 9 bases, with 6 bases between the two germline ends. CDR3 sequence: CASSQVGEQFF. In DNA form, the CDR3 reads TGTGCCAGCAGCCAGGTTGGTGAGCAGTTCTTC.

Remarks on this clone: This sample includes further DNA sequences coding for the same CDR3. This CDR3 reads CASSLAGGPYEQYF. The DNA for the CDR3 is TGTGCCAGCAGCTTAGCGGGAGGCCCCTACGAGCAGTACTTC. The J gene is TRBJ2-7, the V gene TRBV7-2; possibly TRBD2 for D (6 bases). Germline assignment: CDR1 SGHTA and CDR2 FQGNSA. With 0 bases removed from V and 2 bases from J, the gap between germline ends came to 8 bases. The CDR3 is 14 residues long. The full variable domain, rest sourced from reference TRBV7-2 and TRBJ2-7, is GAGVSQSPSNKVTEKGKDVELRCDPISGHTALYWYRQSLGQGLEFLIYFQGNSAPDKSGLPSDRFSAERTGGSVSTLTIQRTQQEDSAVYLCASSLAGGPYEQYFGPGTRLTVT.

This clone occurred once. The chain couples TRBV2 to TRBJ1-1, with D maybe TRBD1 (5 bases). Deletions cut 10 bases from V and 4 bases from J, with 16 bases between. From germline, CDR1 is SNHLY and CDR2 FYNNEI. The CDR3 spans 13 residues. CDR3 sequence reads: CATRAQRGTEAFF. The CDR3 bases are TGTGCCACCAGGGCCCAAAGGGGCACTGAAGCTTTCTTT.

This chain links TRBV2 with TRBJ1-5; weak D call: TRBD1 (5 bases). Trimming shortened V by 6 bases and J by 5 bases, and 14 bases separated the two germline ends. CDR1 and CDR2 (germline): SNHLY, FYNNEI. CDR3 length equals 14 residues. The CDR3, as DNA: TGTGCCAGCAGCCGACAGTTTTCAGATCAGCCCCAGCATTTT. Translating gives CASSRQFSDQPQHF.

This sequence joins TRBV7-9 and TRBJ2-3; D remains unclear. Germline values: CDR1 SEHNR, CDR2 FQNEAQ (reference sequence). The CDR3 extends over 13 amino acids. The germline V and J ends were trimmed by 2 bases and 4 bases, with 7 bases remaining between them. The CDR3 here is CASSLFRADTQYF. In DNA, the CDR3 is TGTGCCAGCAGCTTATTCCGGGCAGATACGCAGTATTTT.

The chain has TRBV7-2 and TRBJ2-5; 10 nucleotides agree with TRBD2. Per the germline V gene, CDR1 is SGHTA and CDR2 is FQGNSA. V gave up 1 base and J gave up 7 bases; unmatched junction bases: 9. CDR3 length: 16 amino acids. Here the CDR3 reads CASSLGLAGVFGTQYF. Here the CDR3 DNA reads TGTGCCAGCAGCTTAGGGCTAGCGGGAGTCTTTGGGACCCAGTACTTC.

This clone has only a few counts. This rearrangement joins TRBV6-1 to TRBJ1-1, with D unresolved. V shed 6 bases and J shed 5 bases, with 13 bases lying between them. The CDR3 length is 13 residues. The V gene's germline CDR1 is MNHNS and CDR2 SASEGT. CDR3 nucleotides: TGTGCCAGCAGCCCAGTGTGGGGAACTGAAGCTTTCTTT. This encodes CASSPVWGTEAFF.

V and J are TRBV5-1 and TRBJ2-3; D ambiguous. This CDR3 contains 15 residues. Germline CDR1 is SGHRS and CDR2 is YFSETQ. Trimming shortened V by 0 bases and J by 2 bases, and 10 bases separated the two germline ends. Written as DNA, the CDR3 is TGCGCCAGCAGCTTGGAAGCCAGATACACAGATACGCAGTATTTT. Translating it yields CASSLEARYTDTQYF.

The chain is built from TRBV7-2 and TRBJ2-1; TRBD2 agrees at 11 bases. CDR1 and CDR2 (germline): SGHTA, FQGNSA. The CDR3 runs 19 residues. Trimming took 3 bases from V and 2 from J; bases not matched to a gene: 12. CDR3 bases: TGTGCCAGCAGCTTGAGACGACTAGCGGGACTGTACGCCTACAATGAGCAGTTCTTC. Its translation is CASSLRRLAGLYAYNEQFF.

The J gene is TRBJ1-4, the V gene TRBV5-1; D not certain. V lost 5 bases, J lost 0 bases, and 11 bases lay in between. This CDR3 contains 15 residues. CDR1 is SGHRS, CDR2 YFSETQ, per germline. The CDR3: CASSWMHPTNEKLFF. CDR3 DNA: TGCGCCAGCAGTTGGATGCATCCAACTAATGAAAAACTGTTTTTT.

The chain recombines TRBV2 with TRBJ2-2; no firm D call. The V end lost 0 bases, the J end lost 7 bases, and 6 bases lay between the germline ends. Looked up from germline, CDR1 is SNHLY and CDR2 is FYNNEI. The CDR3 covers 13 residues. CDR3 residues: CASSEAGIGELFF. CDR3 DNA: TGTGCCAGCAGTGAAGCAGGGATCGGGGAGCTGTTTTTT.

This clone has just a few counts. The rearrangement uses TRBV30 and TRBJ2-1; no clear D gene. The CDR3 totals 14 residues. The germline V and J ends were trimmed by 5 bases and 7 bases, with 18 bases remaining between them. Germline V gene sequence: CDR1 GTSNPN, CDR2 SVGIG (reference sequence). CDR3 coding DNA: TGTGCCTGGGGGGAAATACGTGTGAGGAATGAGCAGTTCTTC. Translation gives CAWGEIRVRNEQFF.

This clone occurred a few times. Within the sample, other DNA sequences also encode this same CDR3. The J gene is TRBJ1-5, the V gene TRBV5-1; weak D call: TRBD1 (5 bases). Germline loops: CDR1 SGHRS, CDR2 YFSETQ. V lost 2 bases to trimming and J lost 4 bases, with 10 bases between them. This CDR3 spans 14 amino acids. The CDR3 sequence is CASSLRGGNQPQHF. CDR3 nucleotide sequence: TGCGCCAGCAGCTTAAGGGGCGGTAATCAGCCCCAGCATTTT.

Here the CDR3 DNA reads TGTGCCAGCAGCTCGGCGCGGGGGCCCACCGGGGAGCTGTTTTTT. Translated, it gives CASSSARGPTGELFF. The chain employs TRBV11-2 and TRBJ2-2, with D possibly TRBD2 on 7 matching bases. V lost 4 bases and J 4 bases, leaving 13 bases between the germline ends. The CDR3 is made up of 15 amino acids. CDR1 is SGHAT, CDR2 FQNNGV, per germline.

The V gene is TRBV5-8, the J gene TRBJ1-5; 7 nucleotides agree with TRBD1. This CDR3 has 14 amino acids. The germline V gene has CDR1 SGHTS and CDR2 YDEGEE. V was pared by 4 bases and J by 1 base, with 2 bases of the junction left unmatched. This CDR3 reads CASSRQGSNQPQHF. For the CDR3, the DNA is TGTGCCAGCAGCCGACAGGGCAGCAATCAGCCCCAGCATTTT.

This CDR3 is CASHPDRGDTQYF. The DNA of the CDR3 is TGTGCCAGCCACCCCGACAGGGGTGATACGCAGTATTTT. This rearrangement joins TRBV2 to TRBJ2-3, with 8 bases lining up with TRBD1. Germline V gene sequence: CDR1 SNHLY, CDR2 FYNNEI. The CDR3 is 13 amino acids. The V gene end was trimmed by 8 bases and the J gene end by 6 bases; junction bases not matched to a gene: 7.

The V gene is TRBV14, the J gene TRBJ2-3; no clear D gene. This CDR3 comprises 14 residues. V lost 0 bases and J 2 bases, leaving 6 bases between the germline ends. CDR1 SGHDN and CDR2 FVKESK come from the germline V gene. The DNA for the CDR3 is TGTGCCAGCAGCCAAGATCACCACACAGATACGCAGTATTTT. Protein product: CASSQDHHTDTQYF.

This clone showed up many times. The chain carries TRBV5-5 and TRBJ1-5; D is unclear. Germline CDR1 is SGHKS and CDR2 is YYEKEE (reference sequence). This CDR3 contains 13 residues. The V and J ends lost 3 bases and 4 bases respectively, with 8 bases between them. The CDR3 DNA sequence: TGTGCCAGCAGCTCGTACATTAATCAGCCCCAGCATTTT. Amino acid sequence: CASSSYINQPQHF.

The V call is TRBV7-7, the J call TRBJ2-2; 15 bases line up with TRBD2. The V gene end was trimmed by 5 bases and the J gene end by 6 bases; junction bases not matched to a gene: 4. Germline loops: CDR1 SSHAT, CDR2 FNYEAQ (reference sequence). This CDR3 has 16 amino acids. The CDR3 bases are TGTGCCAGCAGCCGGGGACTAGCGGGAGGTTCCGGGGAGCTGTTTTTT. Protein product: CASSRGLAGGSGELFF.

This rearrangement joins TRBV7-6 to TRBJ2-7, with D perhaps TRBD2 (5 bases). This CDR3 spans 16 amino acids. Trimming took 1 base from V and 4 from J, leaving 17 bases between them. Germline V CDR1 and CDR2: SGHVS, FNYEAQ. In DNA, the CDR3 is TGTGCCAGCAGCTTAGGTGGGTGGGAGTTCGGATACGAGCAGTACTTC. Translation gives CASSLGGWEFGYEQYF.